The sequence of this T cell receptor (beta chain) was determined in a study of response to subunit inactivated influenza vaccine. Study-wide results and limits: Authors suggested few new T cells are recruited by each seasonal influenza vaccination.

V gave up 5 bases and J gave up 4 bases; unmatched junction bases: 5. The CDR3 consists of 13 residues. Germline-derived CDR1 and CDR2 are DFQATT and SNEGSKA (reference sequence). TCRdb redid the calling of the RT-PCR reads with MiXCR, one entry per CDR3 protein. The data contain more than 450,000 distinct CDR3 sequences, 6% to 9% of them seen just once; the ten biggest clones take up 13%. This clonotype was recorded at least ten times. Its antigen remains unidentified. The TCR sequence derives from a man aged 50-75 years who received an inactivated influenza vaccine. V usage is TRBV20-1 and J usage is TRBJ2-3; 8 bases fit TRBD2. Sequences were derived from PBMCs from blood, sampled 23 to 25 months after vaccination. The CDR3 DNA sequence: TGCAGTGCTGCTCTAGCGGGTTCAGATACGCAGTATTTT. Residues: CSAALAGSDTQYF.